The present T cell receptor (beta chain) was sequenced within a study of T cells in Graves' hyperthyroidism and ophthalmopathy. Trimming cost V 4 bases and J 2 bases, with 15 bases left between them. This CDR3 spans 15 amino acids. CDR1 and CDR2 (germline): SGHRS, YFSETQ. TCR beta CDR3 sequences were amplified from RNA transcripts. HTBI primers drove first-round RT-PCR of the TCR CDR3. TCRdb ran MiXCR on the multiplex PCR reads and lists one entry per CDR3 protein. There are approximately 410,000 distinct CDR3 sequences in the sample; roughly 14% occur only once, and 13% lies in the top ten. V and J are TRBV5-1 and TRBJ1-1; D is uncertain. Sequenced input: blood. The TCR originated in a man between 18 and 29 years old with Graves' ophthalmopathy. CDR3 region: CASSPLSISNTEAFF. The CDR3 region has the DNA TGCGCCAGCAGCCCCCTTTCGATTTCAAACACTGAAGCTTTCTTT. Combining the CDR3 with reference TRBV5-1 and TRBJ1-1 gives the whole variable domain KAGVTQTPRYLIKTRGQQVTLSCSPISGHRSVSWYQQTPGQGLQFLFEYFSETQRNKGNFPGRFSGRQFSNSRSEMNVSTLELGDSALYLCASSPLSISNTEAFFGQGTRLTVV.